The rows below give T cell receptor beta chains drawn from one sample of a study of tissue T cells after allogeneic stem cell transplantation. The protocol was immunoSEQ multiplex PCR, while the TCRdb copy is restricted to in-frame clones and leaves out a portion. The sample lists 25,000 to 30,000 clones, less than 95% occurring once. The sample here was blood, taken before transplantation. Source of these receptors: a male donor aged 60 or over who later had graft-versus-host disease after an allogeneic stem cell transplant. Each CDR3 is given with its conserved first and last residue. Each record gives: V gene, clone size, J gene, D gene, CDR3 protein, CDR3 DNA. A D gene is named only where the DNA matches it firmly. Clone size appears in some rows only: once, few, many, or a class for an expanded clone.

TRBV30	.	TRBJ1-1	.	CAWTRVEEAFF	TGTGCCTGGACGAGGGTAGAGGAAGCTTTCTTT
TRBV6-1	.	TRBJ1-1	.	CASSEDGRATEAFF	TGTGCCAGCAGTGAAGATGGCAGGGCCACTGAAGCTTTCTTT
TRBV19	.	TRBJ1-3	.	CASSRESSGNTIYF	TGTGCCAGTAGTAGAGAGAGCTCTGGAAACACCATATATTTT
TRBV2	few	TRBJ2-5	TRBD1	CASRGTGGGETQYF	TGTGCCAGCAGGGGAACAGGGGGCGGTGAGACCCAGTACTTC
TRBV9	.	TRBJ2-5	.	CASSLQGGNQETQYF	TGTGCCAGCAGCCTCCAGGGAGGAAACCAAGAGACCCAGTACTTC
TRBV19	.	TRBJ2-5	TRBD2	CASSPTGTKETQYF	TGTGCCAGTAGCCCCACCGGGACTAAAGAGACCCAGTACTTC
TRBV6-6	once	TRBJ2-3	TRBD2	CASRTGLAETDTQYF	TGTGCCAGCAGAACGGGACTAGCGGAGACAGATACGCAGTATTTT
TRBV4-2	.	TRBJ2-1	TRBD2	CASSQEGAGLASSEQFF	TGTGCCAGCAGCCAAGAAGGTGCCGGACTAGCGTCATCTGAGCAGTTCTTC
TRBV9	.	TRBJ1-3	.	CASSVDPGQGNTIYF	TGTGCCAGCAGCGTAGACCCCGGGCAGGGAAACACCATATATTTT
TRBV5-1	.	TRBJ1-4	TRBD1	CASSLAGQGNEKLFF	TGCGCCAGCAGCTTGGCAGGACAGGGGAATGAAAAACTGTTTTTT
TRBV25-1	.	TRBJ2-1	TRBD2	CASSGGASGSLYNEQFF	TGTGCCAGCAGTGGGGGGGCGAGCGGGAGCTTATACAATGAGCAGTTCTTC
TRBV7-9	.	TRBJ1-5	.	CASSATGASGAQHF	TGTGCCAGCAGCGCCACCGGGGCAAGCGGAGCCCAGCATTTT